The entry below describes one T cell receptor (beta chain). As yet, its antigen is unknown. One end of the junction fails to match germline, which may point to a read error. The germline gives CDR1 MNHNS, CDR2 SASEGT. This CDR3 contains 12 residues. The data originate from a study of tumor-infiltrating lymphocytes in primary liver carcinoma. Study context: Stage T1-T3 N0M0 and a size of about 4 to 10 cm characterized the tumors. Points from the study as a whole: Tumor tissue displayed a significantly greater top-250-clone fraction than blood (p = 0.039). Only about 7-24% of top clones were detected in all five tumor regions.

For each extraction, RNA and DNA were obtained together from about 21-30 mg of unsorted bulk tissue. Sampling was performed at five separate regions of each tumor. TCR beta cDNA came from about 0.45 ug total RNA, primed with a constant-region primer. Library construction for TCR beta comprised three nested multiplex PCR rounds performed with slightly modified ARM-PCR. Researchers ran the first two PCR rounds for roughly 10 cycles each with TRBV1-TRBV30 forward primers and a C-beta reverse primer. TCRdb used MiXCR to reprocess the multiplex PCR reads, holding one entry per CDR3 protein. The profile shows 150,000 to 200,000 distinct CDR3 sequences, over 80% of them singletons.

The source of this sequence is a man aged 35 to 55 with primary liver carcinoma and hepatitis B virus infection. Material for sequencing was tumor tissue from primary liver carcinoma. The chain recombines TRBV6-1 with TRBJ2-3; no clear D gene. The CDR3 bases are TGTGCCGGCAAACCCAGCACAGATTCGCAGTATTTT. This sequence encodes CAGKPSTDSQYF.